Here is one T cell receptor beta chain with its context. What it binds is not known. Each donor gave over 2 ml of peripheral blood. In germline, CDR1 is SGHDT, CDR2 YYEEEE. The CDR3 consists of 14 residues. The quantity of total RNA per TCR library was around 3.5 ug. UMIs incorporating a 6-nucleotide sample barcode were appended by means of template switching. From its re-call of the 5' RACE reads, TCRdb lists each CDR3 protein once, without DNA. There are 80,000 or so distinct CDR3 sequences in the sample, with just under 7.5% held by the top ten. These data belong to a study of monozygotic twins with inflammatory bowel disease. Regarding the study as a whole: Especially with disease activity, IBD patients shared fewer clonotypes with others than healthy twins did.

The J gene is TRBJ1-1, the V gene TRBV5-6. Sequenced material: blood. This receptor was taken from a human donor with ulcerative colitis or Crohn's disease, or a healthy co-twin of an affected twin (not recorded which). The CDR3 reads CASSYTGIATEAFF.